The 26 T cell receptor beta chains reported below all come from one sample, sequenced in a study of blood T cell repertoires in COVID-19. The table came from immunoSEQ multiplex PCR; TCRdb's copy has only in-frame clones and leaves some out. The sample lists 150,000 or so clones, about 89% occurring once. The material sequenced was peripheral blood. The origin of the receptors is a woman between 65 and 79 years old with COVID-19, enrolled during active disease.

A few counts support this clone. The CDR3 loop reads CASSDWGEYEKLFF. The CDR3 bases are TGTGCCAGCAGTGACTGGGGGGAGTATGAAAAACTGTTTTTT. V usage is TRBV25-1 and J usage is TRBJ1-4; D perhaps matches TRBD1 (5 bases). V gave up 3 bases and J gave up 6 bases, with 11 bases separating them. In germline, CDR1 is MGHDK, CDR2 SYGVNS. CDR3 size: 14 residues.

V usage is TRBV5-1 and J usage is TRBJ1-1; D is perhaps TRBD1 (6 bases). Germline V gene lookup returns CDR1 SGHRS and CDR2 YFSETQ. The V end was cut by 5 bases, the J end by 5 bases, with 19 bases between. The CDR3 is 15 amino acids. The CDR3, as DNA: TGCGCCAGCAGGCCCGTAAGGGGGACGGTTACTGAAGCTTTCTTT. Protein product: CASRPVRGTVTEAFF.

This rearrangement joins TRBV5-1 to TRBJ2-1, with D possibly TRBD2 on 6 matching bases. Trimming removed 1 base from V and 1 base from J, with 15 bases in between. Looked up from germline, CDR1 is SGHRS and CDR2 is YFSETQ. This CDR3 has 17 residues. CDR3: CASSLTRRDWSYNEQFF. CDR3 sequence (DNA): TGCGCCAGCAGCTTGACCCGGCGGGACTGGTCCTACAATGAGCAGTTCTTC.

This clone showed up just once. V usage is TRBV3-1 (or the pseudogene TRBV3-2) and J usage is TRBJ1-2; unclear D gene. Germline values: CDR1 LGHDT, CDR2 YNNKEL (reference sequence). Trimming took off 4 bases at V and 3 bases at J, with 9 bases between the two ends. The CDR3 is made up of 13 amino acids. CDR3 loop: CASSPELYYGYTF. Here the CDR3 DNA reads TGTGCCAGCAGCCCGGAGCTATACTATGGCTACACCTTC.

This sequence joins TRBV11-2 and TRBJ2-2; possible D gene TRBD2, 5 bases. Germline CDR1 is SGHAT and CDR2 is FQNNGV. With 4 bases removed from V and 3 bases from J, the gap between germline ends came to 6 bases. The CDR3 has 13 residues. The CDR3 coding sequence is TGTGCCAGCAGCTCGGGGTACACCGGGGAGCTGTTTTTT. It is translated as CASSSGYTGELFF.

In DNA form, the CDR3 reads TGTGCCAGCAGCCCGCGACTAGCGGGGGGGCACACCGGGGAGCTGTTTTTT. Its protein product is CASSPRLAGGHTGELFF. The chain carries TRBV5-5 and TRBJ2-2, with 14 bases lining up with TRBD2. Germline lookup yields CDR1 SGHKS and CDR2 YYEKEE (reference sequence). The V gene end was trimmed by 4 bases and the J gene end by 3 bases; junction bases not matched to a gene: 5. There are 17 residues in the CDR3.

This clone occurred a few times. The chain is built from TRBV6-1 and TRBJ1-3, with a weak D call TRBD1 (6 bases). Germline values: CDR1 MNHNS, CDR2 SASEGT. V dropped 3 bases and J dropped 2 bases, with 8 bases sitting between them. There are 14 residues in the CDR3. As DNA, the CDR3 is TGTGCCAGCAGTGAGGCAGGGGCTGGAAACACCATATATTTT. The encoded protein is CASSEAGAGNTIYF.

This clone was counted between two and nine times. The chain couples TRBV28 to TRBJ1-5; no definite D call. In germline, CDR1 is MDHEN, CDR2 SYDVKM. Trimming took off 6 bases at V and 1 base at J, with 22 bases between the two ends. The CDR3 is 18 amino acids. CDR3 sequence: CASRWTGVLLGSNQPQHF. For the CDR3, the DNA is TGTGCCAGCAGGTGGACGGGAGTCCTATTGGGGAGCAATCAGCCCCAGCATTTT. Full variable domain (outside the CDR3, taken from reference TRBV28 and TRBJ1-5): DVKVTQSSRYLVKRTGEKVFLECVQDMDHENMFWYRQDPGLGLRLIYFSYDVKMKEKGDIPEGYSVSREKKERFSLILESASTNQTSMYLCASRWTGVLLGSNQPQHFGDGTRLSIL.

The chain has TRBV23-1 and TRBJ2-2; TRBD2 is a possible D gene (6 bases). TRBV23-1 qualifies as an ORF whose function is uncertain. This CDR3 comprises 14 residues. The V and J ends lost 8 bases and 0 bases respectively, with 10 bases between them. CDR3 loop: CASPGTSNTGELFF. Written as DNA, the CDR3 is TGCGCCAGCCCCGGGACTTCGAACACCGGGGAGCTGTTTTTT.

V is TRBV5-1 and J is TRBJ2-7; weak D call: TRBD1 (6 bases). Germline V gene sequence: CDR1 SGHRS, CDR2 YFSETQ. Trimming removed 0 bases from V and 2 bases from J, with 15 bases in between. This CDR3 has 16 amino acids. The DNA of the CDR3 is TGCGCCAGCAGCTTGGAACAGGGAGAGGCTACCTACGAGCAGTACTTC. It specifies CASSLEQGEATYEQYF.

The chain recombines TRBV12-3 or TRBV12-4 with TRBJ1-1, with TRBD1 matching over 7 bases. V dropped 5 bases and J dropped 5; count of bases not matched to a gene: 5. This CDR3 has 13 residues. The CDR3 here is CASSTGDWTEAFF. In DNA, the CDR3 is TGTGCCAGCAGTACAGGGGATTGGACTGAAGCTTTCTTT.

The V and J genes are TRBV27 and TRBJ1-3; 8 bases fit TRBD1. Trimming cost V 6 bases and J 4 bases; bases outside gene matches: 8. Germline V lookup: CDR1 MNHEY, CDR2 SMNVEV (reference sequence). This CDR3 has 15 amino acids. The CDR3 coding sequence is TGTGCCAGCAGGCAACAGGGGGGTTCAGGAAACACCATATATTTT. This codes for CASRQQGGSGNTIYF.

This chain uses TRBV6-5 with TRBJ1-2, with D perhaps matching TRBD1 (6 bases). V lost 7 bases and J lost 7, with 13 bases in between. This CDR3 has 12 residues. Per the germline V gene, CDR1 is MNHEY and CDR2 is SVGAGI. The CDR3 nucleotides read TGTGCCAGCACCAAGGGGGGGTCTGGCTACACCTTC. Protein product: CASTKGGSGYTF.

The sample holds one count of this clone. The chain couples TRBV7-9 to TRBJ2-5; maybe TRBD1 (7 bases). Germline V gene lookup returns CDR1 SEHNR and CDR2 FQNEAQ (reference sequence). The CDR3 totals 15 residues. The V end was cut by 3 bases, the J end by 5 bases, with 16 bases between. Here the CDR3 DNA reads TGTGCCAGCAGCTTTGCTTACAGGGGAGGCGAGACCCAGTACTTC. Translated, it gives CASSFAYRGGETQYF.

This clone was counted a few times. The chain is built from TRBV19 and TRBJ1-4; D remains unclear. The CDR3 runs to 16 residues. The ends were cut back, 2 bases at V and 7 bases at J, with 17 bases in the middle. The V gene's germline CDR1 is LNHDA and CDR2 SQIVND (reference sequence). The CDR3 loop is CASSISPGSNREKLFF. The CDR3, as DNA: TGTGCCAGTAGTATATCTCCAGGATCCAATCGTGAAAAACTGTTTTTT.

The chain combines TRBV5-1 with TRBJ1-1; D not certain. Trimming removed 0 bases from V and 5 bases from J, with 11 bases in between. CDR3 size: 14 residues. In germline, CDR1 is SGHRS, CDR2 YFSETQ. The CDR3 here is CASSLGWAGTEAFF. The CDR3 DNA reads as TGCGCCAGCAGCTTGGGGTGGGCGGGGACTGAAGCTTTCTTT.

The chain carries TRBV5-4 and TRBJ1-6, with 9 nucleotides matching TRBD1. Per the germline V gene, CDR1 is SGHNT and CDR2 is YYREEE (reference sequence). Trimming cost V 0 bases and J 9 bases; bases outside gene matches: 4. The CDR3 consists of 15 residues. The CDR3 region has the DNA TGTGCCAGCAGCTTGGGGGGACAGGGAGGTTCACCCCTCCACTTT. It yields the protein CASSLGGQGGSPLHF. The full variable domain, its missing parts supplied by reference TRBV5-4 and TRBJ1-6, is ETGVTQSPTHLIKTRGQQVTLRCSSQSGHNTVSWYQQALGQGPQFIFQYYREEENGRGNFPPRFSGLQFPNYSSELNVNALELDDSALYLCASSLGGQGGSPLHFGNGTRLTVT.

This clone was detected a few times. The chain carries TRBV5-6 and TRBJ2-2; TRBD1 matches 9 bases. V trimming: 3 bases; J trimming: 6 bases; junction bases outside the gene matches: 15. This CDR3 spans 18 amino acids. CDR1 and CDR2 (germline): SGHDT, YYEEEE. CDR3 protein: CASSSQDRGMVSAGELFF. In nucleotides, the CDR3 is TGTGCCAGCAGCTCCCAAGACAGGGGGATGGTGTCGGCCGGGGAGCTGTTTTTT.

The chain has TRBV6-4 and TRBJ2-5; 9 nucleotides agree with TRBD2. This CDR3 spans 16 amino acids. Germline V gene sequence: CDR1 MRHNA, CDR2 SNTAGT. After removal of 7 bases from V and 5 bases from J, the junction contained 14 bases not matched to a gene. The CDR3 bases are TGTGCCAGCATCCCCCGCGCGGGGGGGCTTCACGAGACCCAGTACTTC. Translating gives CASIPRAGGLHETQYF.

This sequence joins TRBV7-2 and TRBJ2-5, with a tentative D call TRBD2 (6 bases). This CDR3 region has 16 residues. Germline V gene data show CDR1 as SGHTA and CDR2 as FQGNSA. V was clipped by 0 bases and J by 2 bases, with 13 bases between them. In DNA form, the CDR3 reads TGTGCCAGCAGCTTAGCTTCGGGGGTGGGACAAGAGACCCAGTACTTC. Its protein is CASSLASGVGQETQYF.

This chain joins TRBV10-3 and TRBJ1-2, with D possibly matching TRBD1 (6 bases). In germline, CDR1 is ENHRY, CDR2 SYGVKD. V was pared by 2 bases and J by 4 bases, with 8 bases between. The CDR3 loop spans 13 amino acids. The CDR3 nucleotides are TGTGCCATCAGTGAGATGGGGGCCTATGGCTACACCTTC. This translates into CAISEMGAYGYTF.

The rearrangement uses TRBV18 and TRBJ1-6, with D possibly being TRBD1 (6 bases). Germline V gives CDR1 KGHSH, CDR2 LQKENI. Trimming took 1 base from V and 10 from J, leaving 14 bases between them. The CDR3 runs 15 residues. CDR3 amino acids: CASSPLRGEGSPLHF. CDR3 sequence (DNA): TGTGCCAGCTCACCACTCAGGGGCGAAGGGTCACCCCTCCACTTT. The full variable domain, rest sourced from reference TRBV18 and TRBJ1-6, is NAGVMQNPRHLVRRRGQEARLRCSPMKGHSHVYWYRQLPEEGLKFMVYLQKENIIDESGMPKERFSAEFPKEGPSILRIQQVVRGDSAAYFCASSPLRGEGSPLHFGNGTRLTVT.

The genes are TRBV3-1 (or the pseudogene TRBV3-2) and TRBJ1-3; 10 positions agree with TRBD1. Trimming took 8 bases from V and 4 from J; bases not matched to a gene: 8. The CDR3 is 15 amino acids. The germline V gene encodes CDR1 LGHDT and CDR2 YNNKEL (reference sequence). This CDR3 is CASQGRDRGGNTIYF. The CDR3 DNA sequence: TGTGCCAGCCAGGGCAGGGACAGGGGAGGAAACACCATATATTTT.

J is TRBJ2-7 and V is TRBV18, with 12 nucleotides matching TRBD2. CDR3 length: 15 amino acids. V lost 5 bases, J lost 4 bases, and 6 bases stayed unmatched. The germline V gene encodes CDR1 KGHSH and CDR2 LQKENI. The CDR3 sequence is CASSVTSGGAYEQYF. Written as DNA, the CDR3 is TGTGCCAGCTCAGTGACTAGCGGGGGAGCATACGAGCAGTACTTC.

This chain uses TRBV29-1 with TRBJ1-1; 7 positions match TRBD1. This CDR3 region has 15 residues. Losses at the gene ends were 4 bases for V and 3 bases for J; bases not matched to a gene: 11. Per the germline V gene, CDR1 is SQVTM and CDR2 is ANQGSEA. The CDR3 coding sequence is TGCAGCGTTGTCCCGGGACAGTGGACGGACACTGAAGCTTTCTTT. Translation: CSVVPGQWTDTEAFF.

The CDR3 loop is CASSLELNYGYTF. CDR3 nucleotide sequence: TGTGCCAGCAGTTTAGAACTTAACTATGGCTACACCTTC. The chain links TRBV28 to TRBJ1-2; D not resolved. CDR3 length equals 13 residues. Trimming removed 2 bases from V and 1 base from J, with 5 bases in between. Germline CDR1 is MDHEN and CDR2 is SYDVKM.